One and the same sample provided the 30 T cell receptor beta chains below, sequenced in a study of cytomegalovirus exposure and HLA in healthy donors. Primers: 60 Vbeta forward and 13 Jbeta reverse. Here immunoSEQ multiplex PCR was the method, and the copy in TCRdb shows in-frame clones only, minus some. The data hold 120,000 or so clones, with over 75% observed a single time. Sequenced material: PBMCs. The origin of the receptors is a woman under 30 in good health and CMV-seronegative.

The CDR3 region is CASSSQGYGDTQYF. The CDR3 bases are TGTGCCAGCAGCTCACAGGGGTATGGAGATACGCAGTATTTT. V gene TRBV11-3 combines with J gene TRBJ2-3; 7 nucleotides align to TRBD1. CDR1 SGHNT and CDR2 YENEEA come from the germline V gene. This CDR3 has 14 residues. V lost 4 bases, J lost 5 bases, and 6 bases stayed unmatched.

The chain carries TRBV15 and TRBJ1-6, with 10 bases that match TRBD1. This CDR3 is built from 17 residues. The V gene's germline CDR1 is LNHNV and CDR2 YYDKDF (reference sequence). V lost 0 bases, J lost 7 bases, and 6 bases stayed unmatched. The CDR3 region is CATSRDHKGQGNSPLHF. CDR3 nucleotides: TGTGCCACCAGCAGAGATCACAAGGGACAGGGGAATTCACCCCTCCACTTT.

The rearrangement uses TRBV7-9 and TRBJ1-2; D is unresolved. The ends were cut back, 1 base at V and 1 base at J, with 7 bases in the middle. This CDR3 contains 14 residues. Germline-derived CDR1 and CDR2 are SEHNR and FQNEAQ (reference sequence). CDR3 nucleotides: TGTGCCAGCAGCTTAGTGAGCAATAACTATGGCTACACCTTC. Amino acid sequence: CASSLVSNNYGYTF.

This clone was seen just once. The chain uses TRBV6-6 and TRBJ1-1, with D perhaps TRBD1 (5 bases). Trimming left V 5 bases short and J 0 bases short, with 7 bases between. The CDR3 consists of 13 residues. The germline CDR1 and CDR2 sequences are MNHNY and SVGAGI (reference sequence). CDR3 nucleotide sequence: TGTGCCAGCAGTCGGACATTGAACACTGAAGCTTTCTTT. It translates to CASSRTLNTEAFF.

This clone was recorded once. The junction departs from the called germline gene at one end, perhaps through a read error. The chain uses TRBV5-5 and TRBJ1-1; D gene unclear. The CDR3 is made up of 15 amino acids. CDR1 SGHKS and CDR2 YYEKEE come from the germline V gene (reference sequence). CDR3 in DNA: TGTGCCAGCAACTTGACCCCCGGGAGCGAGATTGAAGCTTTCTTT. It codes for CASNLTPGSEIEAFF. Using reference TRBV5-5 and TRBJ1-1 for the parts outside the CDR3, the full variable domain is DAGVTQSPTHLIKTRGQQVTLRCSPISGHKSVSWYQQVLGQGPQFIFQYYEKEERGRGNFPDRFSARQFPNYSSELNVNALLLGDSALYLCASNLTPGSEIEAFFGQGTRLTVV.

The genes are TRBV11-2 and TRBJ1-2; 9 positions agree with TRBD1. Trimming cost V 5 bases and J 4 bases; bases outside gene matches: 8. From germline, CDR1 is SGHAT and CDR2 FQNNGV. The CDR3 length is 15 residues. CDR3 coding DNA: TGTGCCAGCAGCCCTTGGGACAGGGCGGGCTATGGCTACACCTTC. Protein: CASSPWDRAGYGYTF.

CDR3 loop: CASTDRPYYGYTF. The CDR3 bases are TGTGCCAGTACGGACAGGCCCTACTATGGCTACACCTTC. The chain recombines TRBV19 with TRBJ1-2, with 7 bases matching TRBD1. This CDR3 comprises 13 residues. In germline, CDR1 is LNHDA, CDR2 SQIVND (reference sequence). Trimming at V came to 7 bases and at J to 3 bases, leaving 5 bases not matched to a gene.

V usage is TRBV7-2 and J usage is TRBJ2-7, with D uncertain. The CDR3 totals 13 residues. Trimming shortened V by 5 bases and J by 9 bases, and 17 bases separated the two germline ends. CDR1 SGHTA and CDR2 FQGNSA come from the germline V gene. This CDR3 reads CASSVFGLEVQYF. DNA of the CDR3: TGTGCCAGCAGCGTGTTCGGCCTAGAGGTGCAGTACTTC.

There are a few counts of this clone. This chain joins TRBV21-1 and TRBJ2-4; the table's D gene call, TRBD1, was not cross checked with the DNA. TRBV21-1 has pseudogene status. CDR3 length equals 15 residues. CDR3 DNA sequence: TGTGCCAGCAGCAGCGACAGGGGGCGGAAAAACAGTCAGTACTTC. Amino acid sequence: CASSSDRGRKNSQYF.

As regards this clone: At one end, the junction sequence differs from germline, possibly due to a read error. The chain combines TRBV6-1 with TRBJ1-1; tentative D call: TRBD1 (5 bases). CDR1 and CDR2 from the germline V gene are MNHNS and SASEGT. The CDR3 has 13 amino acids. This chain's CDR3 is CASRTGLNTETFF. The CDR3 DNA reads as TGTGCCAGCAGAACAGGATTGAACACTGAAACTTTCTTT.

This clone was observed a single time. The V gene is TRBV10-3, the J gene TRBJ2-1, with D possibly matching TRBD2 (5 bases). The CDR3 is 14 amino acids. In germline, CDR1 is ENHRY, CDR2 SYGVKD. The V and J ends lost 6 bases and 8 bases respectively, with 17 bases between them. The CDR3 sequence: CAISPRGVGDEQFF. The CDR3 DNA follows: TGTGCCATCAGCCCTCGGGGAGTGGGAGATGAGCAGTTCTTC.

The genes are TRBV6-6 and TRBJ1-2; D not resolved. Trimming cost V 6 bases and J 5 bases, with 4 bases left between them. Germline V CDR1 and CDR2: MNHNY, SVGAGI (reference sequence). The CDR3 is 10 residues long. The DNA of the CDR3 is TGTGCCAGCAGACAATATGGCTACACCTTC. Translating it yields CASRQYGYTF.

The V and J genes are TRBV5-1 and TRBJ2-3; D might be TRBD2 (6 bases). CDR1 and CDR2 from the germline V gene are SGHRS and YFSETQ. Between the trimmed V and J ends, which lost 4 bases and 0 bases, there was a span of 9 bases. The CDR3 has 14 residues. DNA of the CDR3: TGCGCCAGCAGCCCGGGAGTTAGCACAGATACGCAGTATTTT. Amino acid sequence: CASSPGVSTDTQYF.

CDR3 region: CSVQGLNEAFF. CDR3 sequence (DNA): TGCAGCGTTCAGGGATTGAATGAAGCTTTCTTT. The V call is TRBV29-1, the J call TRBJ1-1; D is possibly TRBD1 (5 bases). The V gene's germline CDR1 is SQVTM and CDR2 ANQGSEA. The CDR3 is 11 residues long. V was cut by 5 bases and J by 7 bases, with 11 bases left in between.

The rearrangement uses TRBV7-6 and TRBJ2-3; D unclear. The V and J ends lost 1 base and 4 bases respectively, with 12 bases between them. Germline loops: CDR1 SGHVS, CDR2 FNYEAQ. The CDR3 runs to 15 residues. The CDR3 DNA follows: TGTGCCAGCAGCTTAGGACTCCAAGGTTCAGATACGCAGTATTTT. It encodes CASSLGLQGSDTQYF.

In the case of this clone: Distinct nucleotide sequences in the sample also encode this CDR3. The chain carries TRBV9 and TRBJ2-1, with 10 positions matching TRBD2. The ends lost 2 bases at V and 2 bases at J; junction bases unmatched: 1. Germline CDR1 reads SGDLS; CDR2 reads YYNGEE. This CDR3 comprises 15 residues. The CDR3 DNA follows: TGTGCCAGCAGCGTTCTAGCGGGGGCCTACAATGAGCAGTTCTTC. Amino acid sequence: CASSVLAGAYNEQFF. Full variable domain (missing parts from reference TRBV9 and TRBJ2-1): DSGVTQTPKHLITATGQRVTLRCSPRSGDLSVYWYQQSLDQGLQFLIQYYNGEERAKGNILERFSAQQFPDLHSELNLSSLELGDSALYFCASSVLAGAYNEQFFGPGTRLTVL.

The chain is built from TRBV10-3 and TRBJ2-7, with TRBD2 identical over 11 bases. There are 16 residues in the CDR3. CDR1 is ENHRY and CDR2 is SYGVKD in the germline V gene. The V segment lost 6 bases and the J segment 7 bases; nucleotides outside the gene matches: 14. The CDR3 sequence is CAIRPGLAVAGGEQYF. Written as DNA, the CDR3 is TGTGCCATCAGGCCGGGACTAGCGGTAGCTGGAGGTGAGCAGTACTTC.

The rearrangement links TRBV6-5 to TRBJ2-1; 12 bases are shared with TRBD1. The CDR3 has 15 amino acids. Germline loops: CDR1 MNHEY, CDR2 SVGAGI. V dropped 5 bases and J dropped 9; count of bases not matched to a gene: 8. The CDR3 DNA reads as TGTGCCAGCAGTAGCCCGGGACAGGGGGCTGGTGAGCAGTTCTTC. It yields the protein CASSSPGQGAGEQFF.

The chain links TRBV19 to TRBJ2-7, with 7 bases that match TRBD1. The CDR3 sequence is 13 residues long. The germline gives CDR1 LNHDA, CDR2 SQIVND (reference sequence). V was pared by 8 bases and J by 6 bases, with 10 bases of the junction left unmatched. CDR3 DNA sequence: TGTGCCAGTGGGAGACAGGGTCTAAGCGAGCAGTACTTC. Protein product: CASGRQGLSEQYF.

V usage is TRBV27 and J usage is TRBJ2-1; 11 bases align to TRBD2. CDR1 and CDR2 (germline): MNHEY, SMNVEV (reference sequence). The CDR3 length is 19 residues. J lost 0 bases, V lost 5 bases, and 12 bases had no gene match. In DNA, the CDR3 is TGTGCCAGCAGTCCTCCGACTAGCGGGAAACTCAGCTCCTACAATGAGCAGTTCTTC. Protein sequence: CASSPPTSGKLSSYNEQFF.

For this clone: At one end, the junction sequence differs from germline, possibly due to a read error. The chain's CDR3 is CASGLVQKAGQLGPTLNYGYTF. For the CDR3, the DNA is TGTGCTAGTGGTTTGGTACAGAAAGCGGGGCAATTGGGGCCGACCCTCAACTATGGCTATACCTTC. The chain links TRBV12-5 to TRBJ1-2; D may be TRBD1 (5 bases). This CDR3 has 22 amino acids. CDR1 is LGHNT, CDR2 FRNRAP, per germline.

The chain has TRBV6-5 and TRBJ1-1; no firm D call. CDR3 length: 13 amino acids. CDR1 and CDR2 from the germline V gene are MNHEY and SVGAGI. The germline V and J ends were trimmed by 6 bases and 3 bases, with 11 bases remaining between them. The CDR3: CASRLGGYTEAFF. In DNA form, the CDR3 reads TGTGCCAGCAGATTAGGAGGATACACTGAAGCTTTCTTT.

This sequence joins TRBV9 and TRBJ2-3; TRBD2 agrees at 9 bases. CDR3 length: 17 amino acids. Germline V lookup: CDR1 SGDLS, CDR2 YYNGEE. V dropped 0 bases and J dropped 7; count of bases not matched to a gene: 12. The CDR3 DNA sequence: TGTGCCAGCAGCGTAGGACAGCGGGGGGCCTTAGGGCATACGCAGTATTTT. It encodes CASSVGQRGALGHTQYF.

This chain uses TRBV27 with TRBJ2-3; the match to TRBD2 covers 7 bases. The CDR3 contains 15 residues. Per germline, CDR1 MNHEY and CDR2 SMNVEV (reference sequence). J was trimmed by 5 bases and V by 2 bases; bases with no gene match: 7. The CDR3 loop reads CASSLGGSGEDTQYF. Here the CDR3 DNA reads TGTGCCAGCAGTTTAGGCGGGAGTGGGGAAGATACGCAGTATTTT.

This rearrangement joins TRBV19 to TRBJ1-5, with D uncertain. Germline V gene data show CDR1 as LNHDA and CDR2 as SQIVND (reference sequence). The CDR3 has 15 amino acids. Between the trimmed V and J ends, which lost 6 bases and 0 bases, there was a span of 12 bases. CDR3 loop: CASSALLYSNQPQHF. DNA of the CDR3: TGTGCCAGTAGCGCGCTTCTTTATAGCAATCAGCCCCAGCATTTT.

This chain connects TRBV7-2 to TRBJ1-5; 9 positions match TRBD1. The V gene end was trimmed by 5 bases and the J gene end by 5 bases; junction bases not matched to a gene: 4. Germline V lookup: CDR1 SGHTA, CDR2 FQGNSA. The CDR3 has 14 residues. The CDR3: CASSQGQGYQPQHF. CDR3 DNA sequence: TGTGCCAGCAGCCAAGGACAGGGGTATCAGCCCCAGCATTTT.

This chain connects TRBV25-1 to TRBJ1-2; D gene uncertain. Trimming took off 2 bases at V and 8 bases at J, with 9 bases between the two ends. CDR1 MGHDK and CDR2 SYGVNS come from the germline V gene. There are 12 residues in the CDR3. The CDR3 sequence is CASSEDLRGYTF. The CDR3 nucleotides read TGTGCCAGCAGTGAAGATTTGCGCGGCTACACCTTC.

This clone was observed a few times. The chain couples TRBV4-1 to TRBJ2-1, with a weak D call TRBD2 (5 bases). V dropped 7 bases and J dropped 8 bases, with 15 bases sitting between them. The CDR3 is 13 residues long. Germline V gene sequence: CDR1 MGHRA, CDR2 YSYEKL. As DNA, the CDR3 is TGCGCCAGCACCCGCCCCGGGGTCGATGAGCAGTTCTTC. This encodes CASTRPGVDEQFF.

The chain employs TRBV19 and TRBJ1-2; 7 nucleotides match TRBD1. The CDR3 is 13 residues long. V trimming: 9 bases; J trimming: 3 bases; junction bases outside the gene matches: 7. Looked up from germline, CDR1 is LNHDA and CDR2 is SQIVND (reference sequence). The chain's CDR3 is CASLDRAYYGYTF. The CDR3 coding sequence is TGTGCCAGCCTTGACAGGGCCTACTATGGCTACACCTTC.

The chain uses TRBV15 and TRBJ2-6; maybe TRBD2 (6 bases). Germline CDR1 reads LNHNV; CDR2 reads YYDKDF (reference sequence). The CDR3 runs 16 residues. The V gene lost 0 bases and the J gene lost 1 base, with 7 bases spanning the gap. The CDR3 protein is CATSRDRESGANVLTF. Here the CDR3 DNA reads TGTGCCACCAGCAGAGATCGGGAGTCTGGGGCCAACGTCCTGACTTTC. Filled out from reference TRBV15 and TRBJ2-6, the complete variable domain reads DAMVIQNPRYQVTQFGKPVTLSCSQTLNHNVMYWYQQKSSQAPKLLFHYYDKDFNNEADTPDNFQSRRPNTSFCFLDIRSPGLGDTAMYLCATSRDRESGANVLTFGAGSRLTVL.